Below are 24 T cell receptor beta chains sequenced from a single sample in a study of blood T cell repertoires in COVID-19. Only in-frame clones appear in the TCRdb table, and some are missing; sequencing was by immunoSEQ multiplex PCR. The sample includes around 300,000 clones, roughly 86% of them seen just once. Sequenced material: PBMCs or T cells enriched from blood (not recorded which). These receptors were obtained from a woman aged 25 to 45 who had recovered from COVID-19.

V and J are TRBV7-9 and TRBJ1-1, with unresolved D. Looked up from germline, CDR1 is SEHNR and CDR2 is FQNEAQ (reference sequence). This CDR3 contains 12 residues. V lost 10 bases and J 4 bases, leaving 13 bases between the germline ends. DNA for the CDR3: TGTGCCACACAACGTCGGGGCACTGAAGCTTTCTTT. Protein product: CATQRRGTEAFF. The full variable domain, its missing parts supplied by reference TRBV7-9 and TRBJ1-1, is DTGVSQNPRHKITKRGQNVTFRCDPISEHNRLYWYRQTLGQGPEFLTYFQNEAQLEKSRLLSDRFSAERPKGSFSTLEIQRTEQGDSAMYLCATQRRGTEAFFGQGTRLTVV.

This clone was detected only a few times. This chain connects TRBV7-6 to TRBJ2-7; TRBD1 might be the D (6 bases). The V end lost 7 bases, the J end lost 3 bases, and 13 bases lay between the germline ends. CDR1 SGHVS and CDR2 FNYEAQ come from the germline V gene. The CDR3 totals 13 residues. The CDR3 DNA sequence: TGTGCCAGCAAGACAGGTAGTGGCTACGAGCAGTACTTC. It translates to CASKTGSGYEQYF.

V gene TRBV5-1 combines with J gene TRBJ2-3; D possibly corresponds to TRBD2 (5 bases). In germline, CDR1 is SGHRS, CDR2 YFSETQ. Trimming left V 0 bases short and J 1 base short, with 12 bases between. This CDR3 contains 16 residues. In DNA, the CDR3 is TGCGCCAGCAGCTTGGAAAGCGGCCAAGGCACAGATACGCAGTATTTT. Translation gives CASSLESGQGTDTQYF.

V is TRBV29-1 and J is TRBJ1-2; TRBD1 matches at 9 bases. After removal of 7 bases from V and 8 bases from J, the junction contained 14 bases not matched to a gene. The CDR3 is 14 residues long. Looked up from germline, CDR1 is SQVTM and CDR2 is ANQGSEA. The CDR3 DNA reads TGCAGCGCCCGCTCCGGGGACAGGGACGAGGGCTACACCTTC. Amino acids: CSARSGDRDEGYTF.

This clone was seen a single time. The rearrangement uses TRBV13 and TRBJ1-2; 9 nucleotides agree with TRBD1. With V trimmed by 5 bases and J by 4 bases, 2 bases remained unmatched. The CDR3 loop spans 13 amino acids. Germline V gene data show CDR1 as PRHDT and CDR2 as FYEKMQ (reference sequence). The CDR3 nucleotides are TGTGCCAGCAGCCGGACAGGGGCCTATGGCTACACCTTC. It specifies CASSRTGAYGYTF.

The chain recombines TRBV6-2 or TRBV6-3 with TRBJ1-1, with a weak D call TRBD1 (5 bases). CDR1 and CDR2 (germline): MNHEY, SVGEGT. Trimming pared 6 bases from V and 6 bases from J, leaving 11 bases between. The CDR3 has 12 residues. Here the CDR3 DNA reads TGTGCCAGCAGCCCTACAGGATCTGAAGCTTTCTTT. Its protein is CASSPTGSEAFF.

This chain uses TRBV5-4 with TRBJ2-5; perhaps TRBD2 as D (7 bases). The germline V gene has CDR1 SGHNT and CDR2 YYREEE (reference sequence). The CDR3 spans 15 residues. Trimming took 3 bases from V and 5 from J, leaving 17 bases between them. CDR3 in DNA: TGTGCCAGCAGCTCCGGGGGGCGGGCAGGGGAGACCCAGTACTTC. Its protein is CASSSGGRAGETQYF.

This clone was seen a single time. The chain recombines TRBV30 with TRBJ1-5, with 8 bases aligning to TRBD1. The V segment lost 4 bases and the J segment 3 bases; nucleotides outside the gene matches: 5. Per the germline V gene, CDR1 is GTSNPN and CDR2 is SVGIG (reference sequence). The CDR3 has 14 residues. The DNA for the CDR3 is TGTGCCTGGACCAAGACAGGGGTCAATCAGCCCCAGCATTTT. This sequence encodes CAWTKTGVNQPQHF.

This rearrangement joins TRBV6-1 to TRBJ2-7, with a possible D match to TRBD2 (7 bases). The germline V gene encodes CDR1 MNHNS and CDR2 SASEGT. The CDR3 covers 15 residues. Trimming stripped 2 bases from V and 4 bases from J, with 15 bases between. The CDR3 region is CASSEKEGGLYEQYF. Written as DNA, the CDR3 is TGTGCCAGCAGTGAAAAAGAGGGGGGGCTGTACGAGCAGTACTTC.

The V and J genes are TRBV27 and TRBJ1-5; 8 bases are a match to TRBD1. The CDR3 runs 15 residues. Germline V CDR1 and CDR2: MNHEY, SMNVEV (reference sequence). J was trimmed by 5 bases and V by 5 bases; bases with no gene match: 8. CDR3 region: CASSLTGDEYQPQHF. In DNA, the CDR3 is TGTGCCAGCAGTCTGACAGGGGACGAGTATCAGCCCCAGCATTTT.

The genes are TRBV7-8 and TRBJ1-6, with 7 nucleotides matching TRBD1. Germline trimming cut 6 bases from V and 5 bases from J; bases unmatched to any gene: 13. From germline, CDR1 is SGHVS and CDR2 FQNEAQ. CDR3 length: 17 amino acids. The CDR3, as DNA: TGTGCCAGCAGAGAGGGGGCGCAGAATACACATAATTCACCCCTCCACTTT. This translates into CASREGAQNTHNSPLHF.

The chain links TRBV6-4 to TRBJ2-2, with 9 bases matching TRBD2. The CDR3 contains 14 residues. With V trimmed by 6 bases and J by 7 bases, 6 bases remained unmatched. In germline, CDR1 is MRHNA, CDR2 SNTAGT. The CDR3, as DNA: TGTGCCAGCAGCTCTAGCGGGGATGTCGGGGAGCTGTTTTTT. This translates into CASSSSGDVGELFF.

The chain has TRBV7-9 and TRBJ1-4; 11 bases align to TRBD1. The V gene's germline CDR1 is SEHNR and CDR2 FQNEAQ (reference sequence). The CDR3 is 15 residues long. V shed 3 bases and J 6 bases; nucleotides not matched to a gene: 3. CDR3 amino acids: CASSFGQGADEKLFF. The CDR3 DNA sequence: TGTGCCAGCAGCTTTGGACAGGGGGCTGATGAAAAACTGTTTTTT.

The chain carries TRBV15 and TRBJ1-2; 9 nucleotides line up with TRBD1. The germline CDR1 and CDR2 sequences are LNHNV and YYDKDF (reference sequence). V gave up 0 bases and J gave up 7 bases; unmatched junction bases: 6. The CDR3 extends over 15 amino acids. This CDR3 reads CATSRERDRAGGYTF. The CDR3, as DNA: TGTGCCACCAGCAGAGAACGGGACAGGGCGGGTGGCTACACCTTC.

With respect to this clone: The same CDR3 is also encoded by other DNA sequences in this sample. The chain links TRBV5-4 to TRBJ1-1; D is undetermined. Germline V gene data show CDR1 as SGHNT and CDR2 as YYREEE (reference sequence). This CDR3 has 12 residues. V was pared by 0 bases and J by 3 bases, with 3 bases between. The chain's CDR3 is CASSLADTEAFF. The CDR3, as DNA: TGTGCCAGCAGCTTGGCAGACACTGAAGCTTTCTTT.

The chain couples TRBV9 to TRBJ1-2; D remains ambiguous. V was cut by 0 bases and J by 2 bases, with 8 bases left in between. The CDR3 contains 14 residues. CDR1 and CDR2 from the germline V gene are SGDLS and YYNGEE. This CDR3 is CASSVGSQNYGYTF. The CDR3, as DNA: TGTGCCAGCAGCGTAGGGTCGCAGAACTATGGCTACACCTTC.

CDR3 sequence (DNA): TGCAGCGTCCCAGGGAGGGCGAACACTGAAGCTTTCTTT. This encodes CSVPGRANTEAFF. The gene calls are TRBV29-1 and TRBJ1-1, with a possible D match to TRBD1 (5 bases). CDR3 length equals 13 residues. The germline V gene encodes CDR1 SQVTM and CDR2 ANQGSEA. V lost 6 bases, J lost 1 base, and 12 bases lay in between.

The J gene is TRBJ2-1, the V gene TRBV5-1, with 8 nucleotides matching TRBD2. V was clipped by 1 base and J by 7 bases; unmatched bases: 7. The germline V gene has CDR1 SGHRS and CDR2 YFSETQ. This CDR3 spans 15 amino acids. The CDR3 spells CASSLLGGATNEQFF. Here the CDR3 DNA reads TGCGCCAGCAGCTTGCTCGGGGGGGCAACGAATGAGCAGTTCTTC.

This clone has only one observation. J is TRBJ2-5 and V is TRBV4-1; D is possibly TRBD1 (7 bases). Germline CDR1 MGHRA, CDR2 YSYEKL. V was clipped by 0 bases and J by 2 bases, with 16 bases between them. The CDR3 has 17 amino acids. The CDR3 here is CASSQEGGTENQETQYF. CDR3 bases: TGCGCCAGCAGCCAAGAAGGAGGGACAGAAAATCAAGAGACCCAGTACTTC.

The chain employs TRBV6-5 and TRBJ2-7, with 10 nucleotides matching TRBD1. After removal of 6 bases from V and 7 bases from J, the junction contained 6 bases not matched to a gene. The CDR3 extends over 13 amino acids. The germline V gene has CDR1 MNHEY and CDR2 SVGAGI. The CDR3 spells CASRDRGTEEQYF. The DNA of the CDR3 is TGTGCCAGCAGGGACAGGGGGACGGAGGAGCAGTACTTC.

The gene calls are TRBV27 and TRBJ1-5; D ambiguous. This CDR3 region has 14 residues. Trimming left V 2 bases short and J 7 bases short, with 12 bases between. Germline CDR1 and CDR2: MNHEY and SMNVEV (reference sequence). The DNA for the CDR3 is TGTGCCAGCAGTTTAAAGAGAAACGGGCAGCCCCAGCATTTT. This translates into CASSLKRNGQPQHF.

The rearrangement joins TRBV5-1 to TRBJ1-1, with D perhaps TRBD1 (5 bases). V lost 4 bases and J lost 1, with 8 bases in between. Germline assignment: CDR1 SGHRS and CDR2 YFSETQ. The length of the CDR3 is 13 residues. The CDR3 DNA is TGCGCCAGCAGCCAAGGGGCGAACACTGAAGCTTTCTTT. This gives the protein CASSQGANTEAFF. The whole variable domain, remainder taken from reference TRBV5-1 and TRBJ1-1, is KAGVTQTPRYLIKTRGQQVTLSCSPISGHRSVSWYQQTPGQGLQFLFEYFSETQRNKGNFPGRFSGRQFSNSRSEMNVSTLELGDSALYLCASSQGANTEAFFGQGTRLTVV.

The chain has TRBV5-1 and TRBJ2-7, with D tentatively TRBD1 (6 bases). The CDR3 extends over 15 amino acids. Trimming removed 4 bases from V and 6 bases from J, with 20 bases in between. CDR1 is SGHRS, CDR2 YFSETQ, per germline. CDR3: CASSLSDRSRGEQYF. The CDR3 DNA follows: TGCGCCAGCAGCCTGTCTGACAGGTCGAGAGGCGAGCAGTACTTC.

The chain has TRBV28 and TRBJ1-2, with 7 bases fitting TRBD1. V shed 3 bases and J 6 bases; nucleotides not matched to a gene: 4. Germline V lookup: CDR1 MDHEN, CDR2 SYDVKM. The CDR3 extends over 13 amino acids. The CDR3 protein is CASSFQGGHGYTF. In nucleotides, the CDR3 is TGTGCCAGCAGTTTCCAGGGGGGTCATGGCTACACCTTC.